This TCR beta chain was observed in a study of blood T cell repertoires in COVID-19 (TCRdb year 2020). Background on the whole study: Samples covering the acute and convalescent phases of COVID-19 were provided by collaborators in the United States, Italy and Spain. The prospective study material was composed of cDNA or gDNA derived from T cells, B-cell-depleted T cells, or PBMCs. Deeply sampled blood TCRbeta repertoires from subjects exposed to, actively infected with, or recovered from COVID-19 were included in the dataset. The repertoires were made available in a free public database intended to serve as a resource for research on the immune response to SARS-CoV-2. The samples were drawn from two sources: the first 160 participants of the ongoing ImmuneRACE study, and fewer than 1,500 subjects contributed by 6 global collaborators. Sample metadata almost always included a de-identified subject ID, COVID-19 status, age in years and sex. Where available, HLA class I and class II types were taken from metadata supplied by the sample provider and were not determined by assay-based typing. Study-wide conclusions, independent of this receptor: The quantity of clinical and demographic metadata differed by source and by participant and was supplied without curation.

Remarks on this clone: Its target antigen remains unknown. The sample holds no much larger clone one base away, and base qualities are not on file.

The germline ends are 12 bases apart after V is trimmed by 3 bases and J by 0 bases. For CDR1 and CDR2, the germline V gene lists MDHEN and SYDVKM. The CDR3 runs 15 residues from the cysteine to the phenylalanine. Only CDR3 DNA is held: 45 bases, read in frame from base 1. The immunoSEQ Assay, a bias-controlled multiplex PCR, was used to amplify TCRbeta CDR3 regions from genomic DNA. Turning to the authors' computational methods: Within the assay, amplification of reference gene primers was used to estimate how many nucleated cells each sample contained. To quantify the absolute abundance of each unique TCRbeta CDR3 rearrangement, sequence reads were collapsed and filtered. Productive Simpson clonality was computed per sample as the square root of Simpson's diversity index over productive rearrangements. TCRdb took over this immuneACCESS table, retaining in-frame rearrangements with V and J assigned. Such tables are incomplete; in checked studies, under half of the missing clones stem from an unresolved V gene, and the remainder is unexplained. For V, J and clone size, that table is used; D and trimming come from the DNA. The sample records fewer than 500,000 clones, 75% to 90% of which are singletons. More than 0.95% of the sample goes to the ten largest clones.

Participants in the prospective study were aged roughly 18 to 95 years, lived in under 30 United States geographic areas, and enrolled through a virtual design. In the prospective study, participants were assigned to cohorts based on the clinical history participants reported in a screening survey and a study questionnaire. ImmuneRACE Cohort 3 recovered participants were defined by two consecutive negative NP/OP PCR tests, healthcare professional clearance, or symptom resolution. Mobile phlebotomists in the prospective study collected whole blood, serum and a nasopharyngeal or oropharyngeal swab from every participant. Additional blood draws and questionnaires over an approximately two-month period could optionally be provided by prospective study participants. Before DNA extraction, prospective study blood samples were shipped either frozen or at room temperature.

Sequencing was performed on PBMCs or T cells enriched from blood (not recorded which). The sequence was obtained from a man under 40 who had recovered from COVID-19. The chain joins TRBV28 to TRBJ2-7; no D gene is confidently identified. The CDR3 protein sequence reads: CASSFSSVSSYEQYF. The DNA sequence is TGTGCCAGCAGTTTTAGTTCGGTGAGCTCCTACGAGCAGTACTTC.